This entry lists 21 T cell receptor beta chains sequenced from one sample in a study of patients and donors after allogeneic stem cell transplantation. TCRdb processed the RT-PCR reads anew with MiXCR; each CDR3 protein has one entry. The data contain approximately 140,000 distinct CDR3 sequences, about two fifths of them seen just once; the ten biggest clones take up 50%. What was sequenced was blood, either unsorted or a sorted T cell fraction (not recorded which). These receptors came from a human donor who was either an allogeneic HSCT recipient or a stem cell or donor lymphocyte infusion donor (not recorded which). It is not recorded whose cells these are; they may come from a transplant donor.

This clonotype was recorded a few times. This sequence joins TRBV7-9 and TRBJ2-3, with D hard to call. Between the trimmed V and J ends, which lost 2 bases and 5 bases, there was a span of 2 bases. In germline, CDR1 is SEHNR, CDR2 FQNEAQ (reference sequence). This CDR3 spans 11 amino acids. The CDR3: CASSLRDTQYF. CDR3 DNA: TGTGCCAGCAGCTTAAGAGATACGCAGTATTTT.

This clonotype was counted between two and nine times. DNA for the CDR3: TGCGCCAGCAGCGCGGGACGGGAGAATGAAAAACTGTTTTTT. Translation: CASSAGRENEKLFF. V usage is TRBV5-1 and J usage is TRBJ1-4, with TRBD1 as a possible D gene (5 bases). The germline V gene has CDR1 SGHRS and CDR2 YFSETQ. The CDR3 covers 14 residues. Trimming took off 4 bases at V and 5 bases at J, with 12 bases between the two ends.

V usage is TRBV5-5 and J usage is TRBJ2-7; TRBD1 matches at 7 bases. This CDR3 is 18 amino acids long. J gave up 3 bases and V 0 bases, and 15 bases lay outside the gene matches. Germline-derived CDR1 and CDR2 are SGHKS and YYEKEE (reference sequence). The DNA for the CDR3 is TGTGCCAGCAGCTTGGCACCCACAGGGGAGAATGGGGGCTACGAGCAGTACGTC. It translates to CASSLAPTGENGGYEQYV.

This chain joins TRBV5-1 and TRBJ1-1; 10 bases line up with TRBD1. Germline CDR1 SGHRS, CDR2 YFSETQ. This CDR3 comprises 15 residues. The trim removed 4 bases at V and 4 bases at J, leaving 7 bases unmatched. In DNA, the CDR3 is TGCGCCAGCAGCCGCCCCGGGACAGGGGTCACTGAAGCTTTCTTT. Encoded protein: CASSRPGTGVTEAFF.

The rearrangement links TRBV11-2 to TRBJ2-1, with TRBD2 matching 7 bases. V lost 2 bases and J lost 5; bases outside the gene matches: 9. Germline V gene sequence: CDR1 SGHAT, CDR2 FQNNGV. The CDR3 consists of 16 residues. The DNA of the CDR3 is TGTGCCAGCAGCTTAAGGTTGGGGCTAGCGGACAATGAGCAGTTCTTC. Translated, it gives CASSLRLGLADNEQFF.

The chain is built from TRBV6-1 and TRBJ1-5, with D possibly matching TRBD1 (6 bases). Trimming stripped 5 bases from V and 1 base from J, with 9 bases between. The CDR3 is 14 amino acids. Germline V gene lookup returns CDR1 MNHNS and CDR2 SASEGT. The CDR3 loop is CASSRRGSNQPQHF. CDR3 DNA: TGTGCCAGCAGTCGAAGGGGGAGCAATCAGCCCCAGCATTTT.

CDR3 bases: TGTGCCAGCAGTCACATCCTAGGAGGGAACACTGAAGCTTTCTTT. Translating it yields CASSHILGGNTEAFF. The chain combines TRBV5-6 with TRBJ1-1, with no clear D. This CDR3 comprises 15 residues. Between the trimmed V and J ends, which lost 5 bases and 1 base, there was a span of 15 bases. Germline loops: CDR1 SGHDT, CDR2 YYEEEE.

This clonotype came up a few times. CDR3 sequence reads: CASSQDGAPRETDTQYF. For the CDR3, the DNA is TGTGCCAGCAGCCAAGATGGGGCCCCGAGGGAGACAGATACGCAGTATTTT. The rearrangement joins TRBV4-2 to TRBJ2-3; tentatively, D is TRBD1 or TRBD2 (5 bases each). V was cut by 0 bases and J by 3 bases, with 16 bases left in between. The CDR3 is 17 amino acids. The germline V gene has CDR1 LGHNA and CDR2 YNFKEQ.

This chain connects TRBV6-5 to TRBJ2-7, with D possibly being TRBD1 or TRBD2 (5 bases each). This CDR3 comprises 14 residues. Trimming removed 6 bases from V and 3 bases from J, with 15 bases in between. Germline V CDR1 and CDR2: MNHEY, SVGAGI. This CDR3 reads CASSWGRGNYEQYV. The CDR3 coding sequence is TGTGCCAGCAGCTGGGGACGAGGGAACTACGAGCAGTACGTC.

This clonotype was counted between two and nine times. The chain couples TRBV13 to TRBJ1-1; no clear D gene. Trimming stripped 3 bases from V and 7 bases from J, with 9 bases between. CDR3 size: 12 residues. CDR1 PRHDT and CDR2 FYEKMQ come from the germline V gene (reference sequence). The CDR3 DNA follows: TGTGCCAGCAGCTTGGCACGTCGTGAAGCTTTCTTT. Its translation is CASSLARREAFF.

The chain links TRBV20-1 to TRBJ1-5; no firm D call. V was pared by 5 bases and J by 8 bases, with 13 bases between. Looked up from germline, CDR1 is DFQATT and CDR2 is SNEGSKA (reference sequence). The CDR3 sequence is 12 residues long. In nucleotides, the CDR3 is TGCAGTGCTTGGGCCCGCCCAGAGCCCCAGCATTTT. Translation gives CSAWARPEPQHF.

This clonotype was counted at least ten times. The chain employs TRBV20-1 and TRBJ1-6, with D possibly TRBD1 on 6 matching bases. Germline loops: CDR1 DFQATT, CDR2 SNEGSKA (reference sequence). The CDR3 runs to 15 residues. The CDR3 loop reads CSPGGRGIYNSPLHF. In nucleotides, the CDR3 is TGCAGCCCGGGGGGAAGGGGGATCTATAATTCACCCCTCCACTTT.

The chain uses TRBV11-2 and TRBJ2-5; the D gene is possibly TRBD2 (5 bases). Trimming left V 3 bases short and J 4 bases short, with 15 bases between. Germline V CDR1 and CDR2: SGHAT, FQNNGV. The CDR3 is 15 amino acids. CDR3 in amino acids: CASSFFPRGLETQYF. The CDR3 DNA reads TGTGCCAGCAGCTTTTTTCCCAGAGGGTTAGAGACCCAGTACTTC.

This CDR3 is CASSFTKSTDTQYF. The CDR3, as DNA: TGCGCCAGCAGCTTTACCAAAAGCACAGATACGCAGTATTTT. The chain combines TRBV5-1 with TRBJ2-3, with unresolved D. Germline V CDR1 and CDR2: SGHRS, YFSETQ. CDR3 length equals 14 residues. The V end lost 2 bases, the J end lost 0 bases, and 7 bases lay between the germline ends.

The chain uses TRBV2 and TRBJ2-7; D is unclear. V was clipped by 3 bases and J by 5 bases, with 11 bases between them. The germline gives CDR1 SNHLY, CDR2 FYNNEI. The CDR3 totals 13 residues. CDR3 protein: CASSELPGHEQYF. The DNA for the CDR3 is TGTGCCAGCAGTGAGCTACCGGGTCACGAGCAGTACTTC. Using reference TRBV2 and TRBJ2-7 for the parts outside the CDR3, the full variable domain is EPEVTQTPSHQVTQMGQEVILRCVPISNHLYFYWYRQILGQKVEFLVSFYNNEISEKSEIFDDQFSVERPDGSNFTLKIRSTKLEDSAMYFCASSELPGHEQYFGPGTRLTVT.

The table lists this clonotype with a few counts. The chain carries TRBV9 and TRBJ1-4, with a weak D call TRBD1 (6 bases). The V gene lost 0 bases and the J gene lost 3 bases, with 12 bases spanning the gap. Germline V gene data show CDR1 as SGDLS and CDR2 as YYNGEE. This CDR3 comprises 16 residues. CDR3 region: CASSVATGLANEKLFF. In DNA form, the CDR3 reads TGTGCCAGCAGCGTAGCTACAGGGTTAGCTAATGAAAAACTGTTTTTT.

This clonotype was found a few times. This chain connects TRBV12-5 to TRBJ1-2; D possibly corresponds to TRBD1 (5 bases). V gave up 0 bases and J gave up 4 bases, with 15 bases separating them. Germline V gene sequence: CDR1 LGHNT, CDR2 FRNRAP. The CDR3 loop spans 16 amino acids. CDR3 DNA: TGTGCTAGTGGTTTGGTAACGATTGGGACGGGCTATGGCTACACCTTC. It yields the protein CASGLVTIGTGYGYTF.

This clonotype was recorded a few times. V is TRBV4-1 and J is TRBJ1-4; D is ambiguous. Germline CDR1 reads MGHRA; CDR2 reads YSYEKL. V was trimmed by 0 bases and J by 2 bases, leaving 10 bases between them. There are 16 residues in the CDR3. The CDR3 loop reads CASSQDLGRTNEKLFF. CDR3 DNA sequence: TGCGCCAGCAGCCAAGATCTCGGCAGGACTAATGAAAAACTGTTTTTT.

The rearrangement uses TRBV15 and TRBJ2-7, with a tentative D call TRBD1 (6 bases). Germline loops: CDR1 LNHNV, CDR2 YYDKDF (reference sequence). Trimming left V 1 base short and J 9 bases short, with 13 bases between. The CDR3 loop spans 13 amino acids. The CDR3 here is CATSRATGKAQYV. Written as DNA, the CDR3 is TGTGCCACCAGCAGAGCAACAGGGAAGGCGCAGTACGTC.

This clonotype occurred a few times. The chain uses TRBV12-3 or TRBV12-4 and TRBJ1-1, with a weak D call TRBD1 (5 bases). The CDR3 is made up of 15 amino acids. V dropped 0 bases and J dropped 5 bases, with 13 bases sitting between them. The CDR3 DNA sequence: TGTGCCAGCAGTTTAGCGCGGGGGGGTAAGACTGAAGCTTTCTTT. This codes for CASSLARGGKTEAFF.

This clonotype occurred a few times. This sequence joins TRBV20-1 and TRBJ1-4; 9 nucleotides match TRBD1. The V gene's germline CDR1 is DFQATT and CDR2 SNEGSKA (reference sequence). The CDR3 has 14 amino acids. V lost 6 bases to trimming and J lost 4 bases; unmatched junction nucleotides: 6. CDR3 amino acids: CSAQRQGVNEKLFF. As DNA, the CDR3 is TGCAGTGCGCAACGACAGGGGGTTAATGAAAAACTGTTTTTT.